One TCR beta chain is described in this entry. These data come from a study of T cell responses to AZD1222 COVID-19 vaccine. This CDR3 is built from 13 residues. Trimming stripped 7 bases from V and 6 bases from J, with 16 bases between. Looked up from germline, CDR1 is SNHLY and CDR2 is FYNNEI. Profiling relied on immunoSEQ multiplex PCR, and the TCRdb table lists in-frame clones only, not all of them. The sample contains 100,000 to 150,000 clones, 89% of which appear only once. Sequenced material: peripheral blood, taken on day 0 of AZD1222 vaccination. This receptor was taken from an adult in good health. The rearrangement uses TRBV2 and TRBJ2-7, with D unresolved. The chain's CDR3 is CASNGETGLEQYF. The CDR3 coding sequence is TGTGCCAGCAATGGAGAGACTGGGCTCGAGCAGTACTTC.